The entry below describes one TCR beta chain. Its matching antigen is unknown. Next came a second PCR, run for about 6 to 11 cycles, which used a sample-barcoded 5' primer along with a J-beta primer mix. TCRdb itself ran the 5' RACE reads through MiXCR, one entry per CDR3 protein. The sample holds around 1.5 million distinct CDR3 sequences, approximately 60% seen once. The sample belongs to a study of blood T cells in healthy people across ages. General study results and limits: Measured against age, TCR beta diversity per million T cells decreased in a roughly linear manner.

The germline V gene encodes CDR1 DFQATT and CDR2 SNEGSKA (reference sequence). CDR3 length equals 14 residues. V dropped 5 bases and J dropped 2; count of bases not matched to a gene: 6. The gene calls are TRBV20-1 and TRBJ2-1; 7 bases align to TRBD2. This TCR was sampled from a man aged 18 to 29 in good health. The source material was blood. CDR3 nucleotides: TGCAGTGCTGGGGGGGGGTCAACCTACAATGAGCAGTTCTTC. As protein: CSAGGGSTYNEQFF.